This entry features one T cell receptor (beta chain) sequence. The antigen it binds to is not known. Base qualities are missing; no much larger clone stands one base away. V ends up 2 bases short and J 1 base short, with an unmatched junction base count of 3. There are 15 amino acids in the CDR3, from cysteine to phenylalanine inclusive. The read is trimmed to its CDR3 DNA, 45 bases read in frame from base 1. CDR1 and CDR2, looked up from the germline V gene, are MNHEY and SVGAGI. The donors were healthy, HIV-negative adults with no recently reported acute infections or vaccinations. Only Caucasian adults living in Nashville, Tennessee, USA were represented among the donors. CD4+ T cells were enriched by magnetic negative selection; naive cells were then positively selected on CD45RA, and the negative fraction formed the memory subset. Blood was collected by leukapheresis, and PBMCs were isolated by Ficoll-Histopaque density gradient centrifugation and then cryopreserved in liquid nitrogen vapor phase. Analytical flow cytometry was used to check the purity and quantity of each magnetically sorted T cell population. Genomic DNA was isolated from each sorted fraction and quantified by UV absorbance on a Nanodrop 2000c.

Using the deep immunoSEQ assay, multiplex PCR amplified TCR CDR3 regions from genomic DNA. Genomic DNA extracted from each cell subset was distributed evenly over all wells of several immunoSEQ 96-well plates, and each plate served as one replicate. Each replicate PCR for sorted subsets received around 200 ng genomic DNA, equal to roughly 29,000 T cell genomes. Purified libraries were measured with a Qubit 3.0 fluorometer, size-checked on a Bioanalyzer 2100, and measured again with the KAPA Library Quantification kit. Every immunoSEQ 96-well plate was sequenced on a separate single-read 150-cycle Illumina NextSeq 550 flow cell. In the authors' own workflow: Because the immunoSEQ output held only junctional sequences and lacked quality scores, the filtering could not match the filtering applied to full-length reads. To assign V/J genes and CDR3, sequences were annotated against IMGT germline references using PyIR, a Python wrapper for IgBLAST v1.9. Any read was removed if the V/J assignment was weak (E-value above 1e-6), the CDR3 was missing, or the read contained stop codons, out-of-frame junctions, or ambiguous translated residues. V3J clonotypes were defined as sequences sharing an identical inferred V gene, J gene, and CDR3 amino acid sequence. The percentage overlap between two repertoires was calculated by dividing the number of shared unique clonotypes by the size of the smaller repertoire. RTK rarefaction, the Chao1 estimator, and Recon v2.1 estimates of unobserved clonotypes were used to assess repertoire richness. For all TCRbeta clonotypes obtained by the gDNA method from a few donors, generation probabilities were computed with OLGA. TCRdb stores this immuneACCESS table with in-frame sequences only. Part of the clones is absent; in the studies checked, under half of the shortfall reflects unresolved V genes, and no reason is known for the rest. The D gene and trimming were derived from the DNA, and the V and J assignments and clone size from that table. Here the sample has over 2 million clones; approximately 90% occur a single time. The ten largest clonotypes hold 0.37% of the sample.

This record belongs to a study of shared clonotypes between healthy human individuals (dated by TCRdb to the early 2020s). About the full investigation: Three men and a couple of women, aged 18 to 49 years, made up the cohort. For each donor, CD4 naive and CD4 memory were each run on three plates, CD8 naive on two plates, and CD8 memory on one plate. Blood TCR repertoires of 5 or 6 healthy adults were deeply sequenced to estimate repertoire size and the extent of clonotype sharing between individuals. Different laboratories and diverse techniques were used to prepare libraries and sequence TCR repertoires, to increase sequencing depth and limit assay-specific biases. Between about 0.8 and 9.5 billion PBMCs per donor were obtained by leukapheresis. General conclusions and limits of the study: Around 5.4% of naive CD4, 3.5% of naive CD8, around 2.3% of memory CD4, and approximately 0.4% of memory CD8 clonotypes were shared across several donors. Pairwise subsampling indicated that sequencing depth was expected to affect the degree of clonotype sharing among donors. Estimated clonotype richness was generally larger for naive than for memory subsets. Because the study included a small number of donors, the genetic and exposure-history diversity represented was limited. Even with the large sequencing depth, rarefaction of the sorted-subset datasets indicated that sequencing was incomplete. Clonotypes shared by all four sorted-subset donors showed higher generation probabilities than non-shared clonotypes. Sampling was limited to blood, and TCR repertoires in tissue likely differ from TCR repertoires in blood.

This TCR derives from a man aged 18 to 35 in good health. Some clones in this sample may be carry-over from other donors' samples. Here the chain combines TRBV6-5 and TRBJ2-3, and 7 junction bases match TRBD1. Sequencing input: naive CD4+ T cells from PBMCs. The cell subset or site label for this specimen denotes: CD45RA+ positively selected. The nucleotides read TGTGCCAGCAGTTACCGGCAGGGGGGCACAGATACGCAGTATTTT. Its protein is CASSYRQGGTDTQYF.